The present entry profiles one T cell receptor beta chain with its context. The CDR3 totals 12 residues. Germline V gene sequence: CDR1 SNHLY, CDR2 FYNNEI. The germline V and J ends were trimmed by 3 bases and 1 base, with 3 bases remaining between them. In the study's own analysis: Reference gene primer amplification gave nucleated cell count estimates. Here immunoSEQ multiplex PCR was the method, and the copy in TCRdb shows in-frame clones only, minus some. The D gene and trimming were derived from the DNA, and the V and J assignments and clone size from that table. The sample has about 290,000 clones; about nine tenths are singletons. This sample was included in a study of blood T cell repertoires in COVID-19. At the level of the study: Acute and convalescent COVID-19 samples came from the United States, Italy and Spain. Sources were T cells, B-cell-depleted T cells, or PBMCs; the material itself was cDNA or gDNA.

The specimen was peripheral blood. V and J are TRBV2 and TRBJ2-5; D is uncertain. The receptor was derived from a woman aged 30 to 39 with active or convalescent COVID-19. The CDR3 DNA reads as TGTGCCAGCAGTGACAGCCAAGAGACCCAGTACTTC. It is translated as CASSDSQETQYF.